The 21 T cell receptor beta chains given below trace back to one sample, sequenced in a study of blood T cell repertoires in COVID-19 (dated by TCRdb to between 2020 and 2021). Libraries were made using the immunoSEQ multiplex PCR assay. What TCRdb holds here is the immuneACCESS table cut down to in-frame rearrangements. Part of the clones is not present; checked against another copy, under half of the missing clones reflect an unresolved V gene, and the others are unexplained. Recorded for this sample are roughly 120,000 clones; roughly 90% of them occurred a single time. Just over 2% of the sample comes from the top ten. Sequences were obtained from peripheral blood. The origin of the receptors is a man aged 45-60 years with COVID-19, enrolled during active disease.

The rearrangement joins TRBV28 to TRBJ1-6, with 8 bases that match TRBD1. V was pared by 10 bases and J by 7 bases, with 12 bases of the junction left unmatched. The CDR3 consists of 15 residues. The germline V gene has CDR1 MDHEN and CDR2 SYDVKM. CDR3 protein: CATTLGQGDNSPLHF. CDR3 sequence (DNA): TGTGCCACCACACTTGGACAGGGAGACAATTCACCCCTCCACTTT.

Here the CDR3 reads CASNSDRLTGNTIYF. For the CDR3, the DNA is TGTGCCAGCAACTCGGACAGATTGACTGGAAACACCATATATTTT. This sequence joins TRBV28 and TRBJ1-3, with D possibly TRBD1 on 6 matching bases. The CDR3 is 15 residues long. The germline V gene encodes CDR1 MDHEN and CDR2 SYDVKM. V shed 7 bases and J shed 2 bases, with 15 bases lying between them.

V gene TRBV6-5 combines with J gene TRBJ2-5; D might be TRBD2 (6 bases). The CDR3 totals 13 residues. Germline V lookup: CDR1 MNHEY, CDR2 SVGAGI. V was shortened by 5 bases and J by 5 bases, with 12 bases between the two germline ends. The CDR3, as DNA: TGTGCCAGCAGTCGGGGGTTGGAGGAGACCCAGTACTTC. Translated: CASSRGLEETQYF.

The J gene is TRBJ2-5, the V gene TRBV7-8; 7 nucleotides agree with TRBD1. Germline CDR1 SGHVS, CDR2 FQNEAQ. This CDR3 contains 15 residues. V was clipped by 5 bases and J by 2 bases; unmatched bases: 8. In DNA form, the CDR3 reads TGTGCCAGCAGCATAATACAGGGGTTGCAAGAGACCCAGTACTTC. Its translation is CASSIIQGLQETQYF.

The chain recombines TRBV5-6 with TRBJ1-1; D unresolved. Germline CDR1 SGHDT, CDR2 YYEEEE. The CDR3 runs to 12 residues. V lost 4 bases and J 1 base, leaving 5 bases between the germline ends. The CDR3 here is CASSPGNTEAFF. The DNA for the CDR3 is TGTGCCAGCAGCCCGGGGAACACTGAAGCTTTCTTT.

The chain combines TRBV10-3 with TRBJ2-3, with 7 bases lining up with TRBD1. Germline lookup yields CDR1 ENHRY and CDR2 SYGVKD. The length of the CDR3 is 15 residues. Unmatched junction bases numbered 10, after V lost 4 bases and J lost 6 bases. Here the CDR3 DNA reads TGTGCCATCAGTGGTAGGTCAGGGGGAGCGGATACGCAGTATTTT. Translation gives CAISGRSGGADTQYF.

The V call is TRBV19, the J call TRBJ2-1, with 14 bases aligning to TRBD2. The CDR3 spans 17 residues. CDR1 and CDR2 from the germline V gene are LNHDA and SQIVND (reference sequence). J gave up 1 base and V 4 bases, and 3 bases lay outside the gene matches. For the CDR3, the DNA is TGTGCCAGTAGTACGGGGACTAGCGGGAGTTCCTACAATGAGCAGTTCTTC. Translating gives CASSTGTSGSSYNEQFF.

In DNA, the CDR3 is TGTGCCAGCAGCCGGGACAGAGGGGATGGCTACACCTTC. It specifies CASSRDRGDGYTF. The genes are TRBV6-4 and TRBJ1-2; 7 bases align to TRBD1. CDR1 MRHNA and CDR2 SNTAGT come from the germline V gene. This CDR3 region has 13 residues. V gave up 6 bases and J gave up 6 bases; unmatched junction bases: 7.

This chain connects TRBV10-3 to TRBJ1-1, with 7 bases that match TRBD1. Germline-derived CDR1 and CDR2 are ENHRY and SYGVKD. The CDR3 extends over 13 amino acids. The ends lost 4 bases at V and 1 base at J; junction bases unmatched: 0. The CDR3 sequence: CAISGTGNTEAFF. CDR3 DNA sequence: TGTGCCATCAGTGGGACAGGGAACACTGAAGCTTTCTTT.

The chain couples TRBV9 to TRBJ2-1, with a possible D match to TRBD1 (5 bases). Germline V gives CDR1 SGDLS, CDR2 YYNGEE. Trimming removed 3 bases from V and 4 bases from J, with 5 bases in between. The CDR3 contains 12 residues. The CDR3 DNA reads TGTGCCAGCAGCGGACAGTACAATGAGCAGTTCTTC. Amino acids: CASSGQYNEQFF.

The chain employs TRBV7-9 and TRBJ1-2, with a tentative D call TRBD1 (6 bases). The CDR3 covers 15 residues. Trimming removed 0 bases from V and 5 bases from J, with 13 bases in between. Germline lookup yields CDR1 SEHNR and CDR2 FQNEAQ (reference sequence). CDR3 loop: CASSLAGGASYGYTF. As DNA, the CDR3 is TGTGCCAGCAGCTTAGCGGGGGGGGCCTCATATGGCTACACCTTC.

In DNA, the CDR3 is TGTGCCAGCTCAAACGCCCCGATGACAGGGCGCGATGGCTACACCTTC. It specifies CASSNAPMTGRDGYTF. This chain uses TRBV18 with TRBJ1-2; TRBD1 matches at 7 bases. Germline V gives CDR1 KGHSH, CDR2 LQKENI. The CDR3 contains 16 residues. V lost 5 bases, J lost 6 bases, and 15 bases stayed unmatched.

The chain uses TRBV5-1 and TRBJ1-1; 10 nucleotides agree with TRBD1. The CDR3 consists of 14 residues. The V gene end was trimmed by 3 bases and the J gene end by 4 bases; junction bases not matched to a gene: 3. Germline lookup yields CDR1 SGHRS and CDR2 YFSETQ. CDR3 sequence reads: CASSWGTGVTEAFF. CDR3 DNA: TGCGCCAGCAGCTGGGGGACAGGGGTCACTGAAGCTTTCTTT.

The DNA of the CDR3 is TGCGCCAGCAGCCAAGAGCTAGCTATTAGAAACATTCAGTACTTC. Protein product: CASSQELAIRNIQYF. The V gene is TRBV4-3, the J gene TRBJ2-4; TRBD2 is a possible D gene (5 bases). Trimming took 0 bases from V and 6 from J, leaving 12 bases between them. The germline V gene has CDR1 LGHNA and CDR2 YSLEER. There are 15 residues in the CDR3.

CDR3 sequence (DNA): TGTGCCATATCGGGACAAGGGGACGGAACGCAGTATTTT. This sequence encodes CAISGQGDGTQYF. V and J are TRBV24-1 and TRBJ2-3, with a tentative D call TRBD1 (6 bases). Germline values: CDR1 KGHDR, CDR2 SFDVKD. V was shortened by 11 bases and J by 9 bases, with 20 bases between the two germline ends. The CDR3 totals 13 residues.

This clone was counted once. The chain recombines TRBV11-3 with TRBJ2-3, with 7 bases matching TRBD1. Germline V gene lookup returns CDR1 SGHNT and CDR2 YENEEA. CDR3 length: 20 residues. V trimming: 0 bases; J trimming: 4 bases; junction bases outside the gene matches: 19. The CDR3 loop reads CASSLEQGRGEAKVADTQYF. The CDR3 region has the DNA TGTGCCAGCAGCTTAGAACAGGGGCGAGGGGAAGCGAAAGTCGCAGATACGCAGTATTTT.

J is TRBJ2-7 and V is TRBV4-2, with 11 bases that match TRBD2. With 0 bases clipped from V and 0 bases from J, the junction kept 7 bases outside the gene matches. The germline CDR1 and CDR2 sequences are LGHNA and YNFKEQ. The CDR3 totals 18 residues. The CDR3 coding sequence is TGTGCCAGCAGCCAAGAGGGGCTCGGGACTAGCGGCTCCTACGAGCAGTACTTC. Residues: CASSQEGLGTSGSYEQYF.

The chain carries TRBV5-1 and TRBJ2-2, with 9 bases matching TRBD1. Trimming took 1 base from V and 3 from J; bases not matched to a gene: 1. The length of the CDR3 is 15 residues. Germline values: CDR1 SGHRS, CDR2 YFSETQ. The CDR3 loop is CASSLTGGDTGELFF. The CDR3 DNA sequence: TGCGCCAGCAGCTTGACAGGGGGCGACACCGGGGAGCTGTTTTTT.

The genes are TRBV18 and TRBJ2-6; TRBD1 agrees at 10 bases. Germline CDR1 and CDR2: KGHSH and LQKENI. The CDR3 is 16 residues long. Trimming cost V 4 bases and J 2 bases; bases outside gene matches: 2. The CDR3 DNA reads TGTGCCAGCTCACTAGGGACAGGGGCTGGGGCCAACGTCCTGACTTTC. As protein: CASSLGTGAGANVLTF.

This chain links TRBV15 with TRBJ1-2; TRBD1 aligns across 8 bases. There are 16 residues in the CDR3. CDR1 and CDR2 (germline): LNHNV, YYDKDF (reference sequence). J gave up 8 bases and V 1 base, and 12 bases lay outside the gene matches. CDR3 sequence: CATSRVSSGGGRGYTF. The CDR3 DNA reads TGTGCCACCAGCAGAGTTTCGTCAGGGGGCGGAAGAGGCTACACCTTC.

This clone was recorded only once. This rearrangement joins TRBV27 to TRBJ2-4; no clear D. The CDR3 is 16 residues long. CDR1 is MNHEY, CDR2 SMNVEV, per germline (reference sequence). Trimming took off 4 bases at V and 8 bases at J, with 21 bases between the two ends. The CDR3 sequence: CASSSLAAPGRDIQYF. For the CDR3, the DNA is TGTGCCAGCAGTTCCCTGGCGGCACCCGGTCGGGACATTCAGTACTTC.